The clone carrying this TCR beta chain has at least ten counts. The CDR3 is made up of 17 amino acids. V shed 3 bases, J shed 2 bases, and the junction held 13 bases outside the gene matches. Germline CDR1 DFQATT, CDR2 SNEGSKA (reference sequence). The sample originates from a study of blood T cell repertoires in COVID-19. Method: immunoSEQ multiplex PCR; TCRdb's copy keeps in-frame clones and lacks some. The sample contains a few hundred thousand clones, more than 80% of which appear only once. The receptor's source is a woman aged 80 or older with acute or convalescent COVID-19. This chain connects TRBV20-1 to TRBJ1-5; 7 nucleotides align to TRBD1. Input material: peripheral blood. The CDR3 coding sequence is TGCAGTGCTAGTGGAAGACAGGGAGGTTTGGGCAATCAGCCCCAGCATTTT. Its protein is CSASGRQGGLGNQPQHF.